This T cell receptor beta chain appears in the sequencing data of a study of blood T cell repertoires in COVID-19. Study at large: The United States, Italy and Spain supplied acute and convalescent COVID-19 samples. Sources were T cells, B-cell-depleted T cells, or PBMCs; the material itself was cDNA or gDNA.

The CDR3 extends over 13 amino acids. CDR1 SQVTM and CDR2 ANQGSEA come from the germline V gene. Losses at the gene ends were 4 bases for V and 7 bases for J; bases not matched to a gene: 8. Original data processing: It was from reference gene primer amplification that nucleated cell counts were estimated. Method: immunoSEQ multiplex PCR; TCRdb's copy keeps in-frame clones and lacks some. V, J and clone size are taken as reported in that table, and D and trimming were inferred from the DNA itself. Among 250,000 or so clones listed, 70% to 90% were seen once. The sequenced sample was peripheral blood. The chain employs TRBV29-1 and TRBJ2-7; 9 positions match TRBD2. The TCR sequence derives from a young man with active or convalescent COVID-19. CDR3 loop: CSVGAVLAGEQYF. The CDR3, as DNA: TGCAGCGTTGGTGCGGTGCTAGCGGGGGAGCAGTACTTC.